These T cell receptor beta chains were read from a single sample in a study of CD8 T cells in Susac syndrome. TCRdb redid the calling of the immunoSEQ multiplex PCR reads with MiXCR, one entry per CDR3 protein. The sample has about 130,000 distinct CDR3 sequences; around 94% are singletons. The source material was CD4+ T cells from PBMCs. These receptors were taken from a human donor in good health. Each CDR3 is given with its conserved first and last residue. A D gene is named only where the DNA matches it firmly. Rows may omit the clone size; those that give it use once, few, many or a size class.

TGTGCCACTATATCGGGGTTGGGGGGAGCTTACGAGCAGTACTTC	CATISGLGGAYEQYF	TRBV28	TRBJ2-7	-	-
TGTGCCAGCAGCCTGGGACAGCCGGGGTCCTACGAGCAGTACTTC	CASSLGQPGSYEQYF	TRBV7-9	TRBJ2-7	-	TRBD1
TGTGCCAGTAGTATACTAGCTTATGGGTACGAGCAGTACTTC	CASSILAYGYEQYF	TRBV19	TRBJ2-7	-	-
TGTGCCAGCAGCTTAGTAGGGACACTTTACGAGCAGTACTTC	CASSLVGTLYEQYF	TRBV7-2	TRBJ2-7	-	-
TGCAGCGTTGAGGACAGTCGAACGGCATTTATGGAGCAGTACTTC	CSVEDSRTAFMEQYF	TRBV29-1	TRBJ2-7	-	-
TGTGCCAGCAGCCCTCGGACAGGGGTAGGCTACACCTTC	CASSPRTGVGYTF	TRBV2	TRBJ1-2	-	TRBD1
TGTGCCAGCAGCCAAGGTACTAGCGGGAGGGCCCGGGGGCAGTTCTTC	CASSQGTSGRARGQFF	TRBV3-1	TRBJ2-1	-	TRBD2
TGTGCCAGCAGTTACCGGGACCCAGCGTCCCACGAGCAGTACTTC	CASSYRDPASHEQYF	TRBV6-5	TRBJ2-7	-	-
TGTGCCAGCTCACCTCCGGCGAACACTGAAGCTTTCTTT	CASSPPANTEAFF	TRBV18	TRBJ1-1	-	-
TGTGCCAGCAGTGGACTAGTCTACGAGCAGTACTTC	CASSGLVYEQYF	TRBV25-1	TRBJ2-7	-	-
TGCGCCAGCAGCTGGGCCCCGGGGATAACGCGGATTTACACTGAAGCTTTCTTT	CASSWAPGITRIYTEAFF	TRBV5-1	TRBJ1-1	few	-
TGCGCCAGCAGCTTGGATCCGGCAATGAACACTGAAGCTTTCTTT	CASSLDPAMNTEAFF	TRBV5-1	TRBJ1-1	-	-
TGTGCCAGCAGTTCCCGGGGTATCACTGAAGCTTTCTTT	CASSSRGITEAFF	TRBV12-3/TRBV12-4	TRBJ1-1	-	-
TGCAGTGCTAGAGATTCCCCCAGTCTTAACTATGGCTACACCTTC	CSARDSPSLNYGYTF	TRBV20-1	TRBJ1-2	-	-
TGTGCCAGCAGCTTAACGGGGGAGCATCGCTACAATGAGCAGTTCTTC	CASSLTGEHRYNEQFF	TRBV7-2	TRBJ2-1	-	-
TGTGCCAGCAGCCCCGGTGGACTAGCGGGAGTTTACGAGCAGTACTTC	CASSPGGLAGVYEQYF	TRBV7-9	TRBJ2-7	-	TRBD2
TGTGCCATCAGTGTGCCCTCGACGGGCTCTGGAAACACCATATATTTT	CAISVPSTGSGNTIYF	TRBV10-3	TRBJ1-3	-	-
TGTGCCAGCAGTTCGGCAGGGGCAAAAAATGAGCAGTTCTTC	CASSSAGAKNEQFF	TRBV6-6	TRBJ2-1	-	-
TGCAGTGCTAGAAGCCTAGCGGGCTCCTCCTACAATGAGCAGTTCTTC	CSARSLAGSSYNEQFF	TRBV20-1	TRBJ2-1	-	TRBD2
TGTGCCAGCAGCTTAGATCCTACAGACCAAGAGACCCAGTACTTC	CASSLDPTDQETQYF	TRBV11-2	TRBJ2-5	-	-
TGCGCCAGCAGCCCCCAAGCGGATCGGAACACTGAAGCTTTCTTT	CASSPQADRNTEAFF	TRBV5-1	TRBJ1-1	-	-
TGCGCCAGCAGCTTCGGGACAGGGACCTACGAGCAGTACTTC	CASSFGTGTYEQYF	TRBV5-1	TRBJ2-7	-	TRBD1
TGCAGTGCTAGAGACGGGGGGGTCGGCTACACCTTC	CSARDGGVGYTF	TRBV20-1	TRBJ1-2	-	-
TGTGCCAGCAGCTCGACCGGTACACGGTATCAGCAGTACTTC	CASSSTGTRYQQYF	TRBV5-4	TRBJ2-7	-	-
TGTGCCAGCAGTGAAACCTACGGGACTAGCGGACACAATGAGCAGTTCTTC	CASSETYGTSGHNEQFF	TRBV25-1	TRBJ2-1	-	TRBD2
TGTGCCAGCAGTCCCAGACAGGGTCGCACTGAAGCTTTCTTT	CASSPRQGRTEAFF	TRBV27	TRBJ1-1	few	TRBD1
TGTGCCAGCACGCTGTCGTACTCCTACAATGAGCAGTTCTTC	CASTLSYSYNEQFF	TRBV2	TRBJ2-1	-	-
TGCAGTGCCAAAATCGACCGGTTCATGAACACTGAAGCTTTCTTT	CSAKIDRFMNTEAFF	TRBV20-1	TRBJ1-1	once	-
TGTGCCTGGAGTCAGACGGGACTCAACAATGAGCAGTTCTTC	CAWSQTGLNNEQFF	TRBV30	TRBJ2-1	-	-
TGTGCCAGTAGGCTGGGGGCCGACTATGGCTACACCTTC	CASRLGADYGYTF	TRBV19	TRBJ1-2	-	-